This T cell receptor (beta chain) was identified in a study of graft-versus-host responses after intestinal transplantation. Turning to the study itself: After anti-thymocyte globulin induction, recipients took tacrolimus and steroids for approximately three years.

TCRdb keeps only in-frame clones here, not all; method: immunoSEQ multiplex PCR. The sample carries about 15,000 clones, under 45% recorded once. CDR3 length: 14 amino acids. V shed 0 bases and J shed 4 bases, with 8 bases lying between them. Germline V gene data show CDR1 as SGDLS and CDR2 as YYNGEE. The plating included around 200,000 irradiated, violet-dye-labeled stimulator cells together with around 200,000 CFSE-labeled responder cells. V gene TRBV9 combines with J gene TRBJ1-5; D gene uncertain. The specimen was alloreactive CD8+ T cells from a mixed lymphocyte reaction culture, collected before intestinal transplant. Sample subset: CFSE-low proliferating T cells sorted from roughly 6-day pre-transplant mixed lymphocyte reaction (GvH or HvG direction). This TCR derives from a human patient who received an intestinal transplant. CDR3 coding DNA: TGTGCCAGCAGCGTAGGCTGGGGTAATCAGCCCCAGCATTTT. This encodes CASSVGWGNQPQHF.